Below, 9 T cell receptor beta chains from the same sample are listed, as sequenced in a study of T-cell memory formation after mild COVID-19. Each CDR3 protein is one row after TCRdb ran MiXCR on the 5' RACE reads. Among a few hundred thousand distinct CDR3 sequences listed, around 27% were seen once. Sequencing was carried out using PBMCs or a T cell subset sorted from them (not recorded which). The source of these receptors is an adult woman who had mild COVID-19 (a few samples of this study predate the infection). Cell type and time point are not known.

The chain combines TRBV18 with TRBJ2-2; TRBD1 is a possible D gene (6 bases). Germline V lookup: CDR1 KGHSH, CDR2 LQKENI. V dropped 5 bases and J dropped 2 bases, with 12 bases sitting between them. The CDR3 has 15 residues. The CDR3 sequence is CASSYDRTNTGELFF. The CDR3 DNA follows: TGTGCCAGCTCATATGACAGGACTAACACCGGGGAGCTGTTTTTT.

J is TRBJ2-3 and V is TRBV24-1; 8 bases fit TRBD1. Germline CDR1 KGHDR, CDR2 SFDVKD. Trimming at V came to 4 bases and at J to 1 base, leaving 9 bases not matched to a gene. This CDR3 has 17 amino acids. Here the CDR3 reads CATSDNSDRGGTDTQYF. In nucleotides, the CDR3 is TGTGCCACCAGTGACAACAGCGACAGGGGAGGCACAGATACGCAGTATTTT.

The rearrangement joins TRBV30 to TRBJ2-2; no clear D gene. Trimming removed 8 bases at V and 1 base at J, with 11 bases between. The germline V gene has CDR1 GTSNPN and CDR2 SVGIG (reference sequence). This CDR3 has 13 amino acids. CDR3 sequence: CAGRALNTGELFF. CDR3 nucleotides: TGTGCCGGCCGGGCCCTGAACACCGGGGAGCTGTTTTTT.

This clonotype was seen a handful of times. The chain uses TRBV7-6 and TRBJ2-3; 8 positions match TRBD1. J was trimmed by 3 bases and V by 1 base; bases with no gene match: 6. The CDR3 runs to 16 residues. Germline assignment: CDR1 SGHVS and CDR2 FNYEAQ. CDR3 coding DNA: TGTGCCAGCAGCTTAGGAGTGAGGACAGGGACAGATACGCAGTATTTT. It translates to CASSLGVRTGTDTQYF.

This chain uses TRBV12-3 or TRBV12-4 with TRBJ2-2; 8 bases match TRBD1. CDR3 length equals 13 residues. J was trimmed by 7 bases and V by 7 bases; bases with no gene match: 5. DNA for the CDR3: TGTGCCAGCATCCCAGGGGGCATCGGGGAGCTGTTTTTT. Translating gives CASIPGGIGELFF.

This chain joins TRBV12-5 and TRBJ2-4; TRBD2 aligns across 7 bases. V lost 1 base and J lost 8; bases outside the gene matches: 11. The CDR3 is 16 residues long. The germline gives CDR1 LGHNT, CDR2 FRNRAP. The chain's CDR3 is CASGLAQVGGRDIQYF. The CDR3 DNA sequence: TGTGCTAGTGGTTTGGCCCAAGTTGGCGGGAGAGACATTCAGTACTTC.

This chain links TRBV5-1 with TRBJ2-1, with TRBD2 matching 10 bases. The CDR3 extends over 15 amino acids. Germline V gives CDR1 SGHRS, CDR2 YFSETQ. After removal of 5 bases from V and 5 bases from J, the junction contained 7 bases not matched to a gene. The CDR3 protein is CASRSSGGGDNEQFF. Here the CDR3 DNA reads TGCGCCAGCAGGTCTAGCGGGGGAGGGGACAATGAGCAGTTCTTC.

V is TRBV14 and J is TRBJ1-2; no definite D call. Trimming left V 4 bases short and J 11 bases short, with 20 bases between. Germline lookup yields CDR1 SGHDN and CDR2 FVKESK. This CDR3 is 14 amino acids long. The chain's CDR3 is CASSPLYGPWLYTF. DNA of the CDR3: TGTGCCAGCAGCCCTTTATATGGCCCCTGGCTTTACACCTTC.

The chain couples TRBV5-1 to TRBJ1-2; possible D gene TRBD1, 5 bases. The CDR3 sequence is 14 residues long. Per the germline V gene, CDR1 is SGHRS and CDR2 is YFSETQ. V was clipped by 2 bases and J by 4 bases, with 12 bases between them. CDR3 nucleotide sequence: TGCGCCAGCAGCTTTTCAGGGACTGTCTATGGCTACACCTTC. Translated: CASSFSGTVYGYTF.